A single sample is the source of the 24 T cell receptor beta chains below, sequenced in a study of response to subunit inactivated influenza vaccine. From the RT-PCR reads, TCRdb called clonotypes with MiXCR, one entry per CDR3 protein. The sample consists of around 650,000 distinct CDR3 sequences, 15% to 18% of them appearing once. The source material was PBMCs from blood, sampled 11 to 12 days after vaccination. All receptors derive from a middle-aged man who received an inactivated influenza vaccine.

The chain uses TRBV12-3 or TRBV12-4 and TRBJ2-3, with D perhaps TRBD1 (5 bases). The V end was cut by 8 bases, the J end by 5 bases, with 8 bases between. CDR3 length equals 11 residues. The CDR3 coding sequence is TGTGCCAGCGCTCAGGGAGATACGCAGTATTTT. It yields the protein CASAQGDTQYF.

The chain employs TRBV28 and TRBJ2-3; D ambiguous. CDR3 length: 12 amino acids. Germline CDR1 reads MDHEN; CDR2 reads SYDVKM. Trimming removed 8 bases from V and 2 bases from J, with 8 bases in between. The CDR3 protein is CASRSYTDTQYF. The CDR3, as DNA: TGTGCCAGCCGGTCATACACAGATACGCAGTATTTT.

This clonotype has just a few counts. V is TRBV6-2 or TRBV6-3 and J is TRBJ2-1, with 15 bases aligning to TRBD2. This CDR3 is built from 17 residues. Germline CDR1 is MNHEY and CDR2 is SVGEGT. Trimming removed 6 bases from V and 7 bases from J; junction bases left unmatched: 10. The CDR3 loop reads CASRPRTSGGAVNEQFF. The CDR3 coding sequence is TGTGCCAGCAGGCCCCGGACTAGCGGGGGGGCCGTAAATGAGCAGTTCTTC.

This clonotype showed up just a few times. The chain links TRBV20-1 to TRBJ2-7; 13 bases are shared with TRBD2. The ends lost 4 bases at V and 4 bases at J; junction bases unmatched: 4. The CDR3 covers 14 residues. Germline V gene sequence: CDR1 DFQATT, CDR2 SNEGSKA (reference sequence). The CDR3 loop is CSATGTSGDYEQYF. In nucleotides, the CDR3 is TGCAGTGCTACCGGGACTAGCGGGGATTACGAGCAGTACTTC.

Written as DNA, the CDR3 is TGTGCCAGCAGCTTGTCTACTAGCGAGAGCACAGATACGCAGTATTTT. This gives the protein CASSLSTSESTDTQYF. The rearrangement uses TRBV7-9 and TRBJ2-3; 7 positions match TRBD2. This CDR3 comprises 16 residues. The J segment lost 0 bases and the V segment lost 3 bases, leaving 6 bases of the junction unmatched. Germline V gene sequence: CDR1 SEHNR, CDR2 FQNEAQ (reference sequence).

This clonotype was seen at least ten times. V gene TRBV5-6 combines with J gene TRBJ1-4, with D unresolved. The CDR3 is made up of 15 amino acids. CDR1 is SGHDT and CDR2 is YYEEEE in the germline V gene. V was cut by 3 bases and J by 7 bases, with 16 bases left in between. The CDR3: CASSWREVGGEKLFF. The CDR3 nucleotides read TGTGCCAGCAGCTGGCGGGAGGTCGGCGGTGAAAAACTGTTTTTT.

In this sample, this clonotype turned up a few times. The chain combines TRBV7-8 with TRBJ2-7; D possibly corresponds to TRBD1 (5 bases). V lost 4 bases and J lost 3, with 16 bases in between. Germline V CDR1 and CDR2: SGHVS, FQNEAQ. This CDR3 is built from 15 residues. The chain's CDR3 is CASSSVPDQGYEQYF. CDR3 in DNA: TGTGCCAGCAGCTCAGTCCCGGATCAGGGCTACGAGCAGTACTTC.

The V gene is TRBV20-1, the J gene TRBJ1-1; D is undetermined. Between the trimmed V and J ends, which lost 6 bases and 6 bases, there was a span of 17 bases. In germline, CDR1 is DFQATT, CDR2 SNEGSKA (reference sequence). The CDR3 loop spans 13 amino acids. In DNA, the CDR3 is TGCAGTGCACTGACTGGGTTGGCCTCTGAAGCTTTCTTT. It translates to CSALTGLASEAFF.

This clonotype was observed a handful of times. The rearrangement joins TRBV6-5 to TRBJ2-7; D unclear. Trimming pared 2 bases from V and 2 bases from J, leaving 13 bases between. The germline V gene has CDR1 MNHEY and CDR2 SVGAGI. The CDR3 loop spans 15 amino acids. CDR3 protein: CASSYPLAGTYEQYF. The CDR3 region has the DNA TGTGCCAGCAGTTACCCGTTAGCCGGAACCTACGAGCAGTACTTC.

This clonotype was seen many times. The V call is TRBV27, the J call TRBJ2-1, with 8 bases that match TRBD2. The germline V gene has CDR1 MNHEY and CDR2 SMNVEV (reference sequence). The ends lost 7 bases at V and 7 bases at J; junction bases unmatched: 12. CDR3 length: 15 residues. The CDR3 DNA reads as TGTGCCAGCAAGAAAACGGGGGGGCCGAGGAATGAGCAGTTCTTC. Protein: CASKKTGGPRNEQFF.

The rearrangement links TRBV7-8 to TRBJ1-5, with D tentatively TRBD1 (5 bases). Germline CDR1 reads SGHVS; CDR2 reads FQNEAQ. The CDR3 is 15 residues long. V lost 5 bases and J 3 bases, leaving 14 bases between the germline ends. CDR3 residues: CASSRTGRHNQPQHF. The CDR3 nucleotides read TGTGCCAGCAGCCGAACGGGGCGCCACAATCAGCCCCAGCATTTT.

This clonotype has just a few counts. The chain employs TRBV19 and TRBJ2-1; 9 bases match TRBD2. This CDR3 contains 13 residues. The germline CDR1 and CDR2 sequences are LNHDA and SQIVND (reference sequence). Losses at the gene ends were 9 bases for V and 10 bases for J; bases not matched to a gene: 10. CDR3 nucleotide sequence: TGTGCCAGCCTTGGTAGCGGGAGAGGGGAGCAGTTCTTC. This gives the protein CASLGSGRGEQFF.

The V gene is TRBV6-5, the J gene TRBJ2-6; the D is unclear. Looked up from germline, CDR1 is MNHEY and CDR2 is SVGAGI. CDR3 length equals 15 residues. Trimming took off 0 bases at V and 6 bases at J, with 9 bases between the two ends. Here the CDR3 DNA reads TGTGCCAGCAGTTACTCTCGGCGAACGGCCAACGTCCTGACTTTC. Protein sequence: CASSYSRRTANVLTF.

This clonotype has only a few counts. The junction departs from germline at one end; a sequencing error may be responsible. This rearrangement joins TRBV28 to TRBJ1-6; no clear D. CDR1 MDHEN and CDR2 SYDVKM come from the germline V gene. The CDR3 extends over 13 amino acids. In nucleotides, the CDR3 is TGTGCCAGCAGGGACTCCTCTAATTCACCCCTCCACTTT. This encodes CASRDSSNSPLHF. The variable domain in full, with the rest retrieved from reference TRBV28 and TRBJ1-6, is DVKVTQSSRYLVKRTGEKVFLECVQDMDHENMFWYRQDPGLGLRLIYFSYDVKMKEKGDIPEGYSVSREKKERFSLILESASTNQTSMYLCASRDSSNSPLHFGNGTRLTVT.

This clonotype has at least ten counts. This chain links TRBV5-1 with TRBJ1-2, with TRBD1 identical over 8 bases. Trimming cost V 4 bases and J 0 bases; bases outside gene matches: 5. The CDR3 spans 15 residues. Germline-derived CDR1 and CDR2 are SGHRS and YFSETQ. CDR3: CASSPGTGSNYGYTF. The CDR3 DNA sequence: TGCGCCAGCAGCCCCGGGACAGGTTCTAACTATGGCTACACCTTC.

The table lists this clonotype with many counts. V and J are TRBV10-3 and TRBJ2-5; TRBD1 agrees at 9 bases. Germline CDR1 reads ENHRY; CDR2 reads SYGVKD. The junction had 11 bases not matched to a gene; V was cut back by 7 bases and J by 5 bases. The CDR3 is made up of 15 amino acids. The CDR3 sequence: CAINMKQGARETQYF. CDR3 nucleotides: TGTGCCATCAACATGAAACAGGGGGCTAGGGAGACCCAGTACTTC.

This chain joins TRBV7-9 and TRBJ2-1, with 11 bases fitting TRBD2. CDR1 and CDR2 from the germline V gene are SEHNR and FQNEAQ (reference sequence). V dropped 5 bases and J dropped 5; count of bases not matched to a gene: 11. CDR3 length equals 17 residues. The CDR3 DNA follows: TGTGCCAGCAGCGCCACTCCCGGGACTAGCGGAGACAATGAGCAGTTCTTC. This codes for CASSATPGTSGDNEQFF.

Only a few counts were recorded for this clonotype. V and J are TRBV6-2 or TRBV6-3 and TRBJ1-2; the D gene is possibly TRBD1 (5 bases). This CDR3 comprises 13 residues. Germline V gives CDR1 MNHEY, CDR2 SVGEGT. V dropped 5 bases and J dropped 6 bases, with 13 bases sitting between them. CDR3 coding DNA: TGTGCCAGCAGTCAGGGACGAAGGAATGGCTACACCTTC. Amino acid sequence: CASSQGRRNGYTF.

This clonotype was counted between two and nine times. The chain uses TRBV6-4 and TRBJ2-5; tentatively, D is TRBD1 or TRBD2 (5 bases each). V was cut by 1 base and J by 2 bases, with 17 bases left in between. CDR3 length: 17 residues. Germline V gene lookup returns CDR1 MRHNA and CDR2 SNTAGT. The DNA for the CDR3 is TGTGCCAGCAGTGACTACCTCTCCGGGGCTTCACAAGAGACCCAGTACTTC. The encoded protein is CASSDYLSGASQETQYF.

The chain has TRBV5-1 and TRBJ2-7; 7 bases fit TRBD1. The length of the CDR3 is 14 residues. V lost 0 bases to trimming and J lost 5 bases; unmatched junction nucleotides: 5. Germline assignment: CDR1 SGHRS and CDR2 YFSETQ. CDR3 region: CASSLETGWDEQYF. The CDR3 nucleotides read TGCGCCAGCAGCTTGGAGACAGGGTGGGACGAGCAGTACTTC.

This clonotype was picked up a small number of times. The rearrangement links TRBV29-1 to TRBJ2-3; D possibly corresponds to TRBD2 (5 bases). Trimming removed 3 bases at V and 5 bases at J, with 27 bases between. Germline V gives CDR1 SQVTM, CDR2 ANQGSEA. The CDR3 spans 18 residues. For the CDR3, the DNA is TGCAGCGTTGACTCCGTCCAGCGGAGTTCTCCTCGTGGAGATACGCAGTATTTT. Its protein product is CSVDSVQRSSPRGDTQYF.

This chain connects TRBV18 to TRBJ2-2; 12 bases map to TRBD1. This CDR3 contains 19 residues. Germline loops: CDR1 KGHSH, CDR2 LQKENI. The ends lost 5 bases at V and 2 bases at J; junction bases unmatched: 12. CDR3 sequence reads: CASSAGTGGLRPNTGELFF. The CDR3 nucleotides read TGTGCCAGCTCAGCCGGGACAGGGGGCCTGAGGCCAAACACCGGGGAGCTGTTTTTT.

The chain's CDR3 is CASSQDLLSWEQFF. The CDR3 coding sequence is TGCGCCAGCAGCCAAGATCTTTTGAGCTGGGAGCAGTTCTTC. The rearrangement joins TRBV4-3 to TRBJ2-1, with D unresolved. The germline V gene has CDR1 LGHNA and CDR2 YSLEER. V was clipped by 0 bases and J by 10 bases, with 13 bases between them. This CDR3 region has 14 residues.

V usage is TRBV20-1 and J usage is TRBJ2-5; D is perhaps TRBD1 (7 bases). The CDR3 length is 11 residues. V shed 6 bases and J shed 7 bases, with 12 bases lying between them. Germline V CDR1 and CDR2: DFQATT, SNEGSKA (reference sequence). The CDR3 nucleotides are TGCAGTGCGGGGCAGGGGGGGACCCAGTACTTC. Residues: CSAGQGGTQYF.